The entry that follows covers one T cell receptor (beta chain) sequence. This sample is drawn from a study of blood T cell repertoires in COVID-19. Study summary: Acute and convalescent COVID-19 samples came from the United States, Italy and Spain.

Someone with COVID-19 had been met by exposed participants within 2 weeks before study entry. Germline CDR1 reads SEHNR; CDR2 reads FQNEAQ (reference sequence). This CDR3 has 9 amino acids. V was pared by 3 bases and J by 14 bases, with 7 bases between. Profiled with immunoSEQ multiplex PCR; TCRdb holds only in-frame clones, not every one. The table records roughly 140,000 clones, 84% of them present only once. Sequenced material: PBMCs or T cells enriched from blood (not recorded which). This chain joins TRBV7-9 and TRBJ2-5; D is unresolved. The sequence was obtained from a woman aged 45-60 years who had been exposed to COVID-19. This CDR3 is CASSFPPYF. CDR3 in DNA: TGTGCCAGCAGCTTCCCCCCTTACTTC. Filled out from reference TRBV7-9 and TRBJ2-5, the complete variable domain reads DTGVSQNPRHKITKRGQNVTFRCDPISEHNRLYWYRQTLGQGPEFLTYFQNEAQLEKSRLLSDRFSAERPKGSFSTLEIQRTEQGDSAMYLCASSFPPYFGPGTRLLVL.